This T cell receptor (beta chain) comes out of a study of blood T cell repertoires in COVID-19 (dated by TCRdb to between 2020 and 2021). About the full investigation: Collaborator samples came from the United States, Italy and Spain and covered acute and convalescent phases of COVID-19. The prospective study material was composed of cDNA or gDNA derived from T cells, B-cell-depleted T cells, or PBMCs. The dataset comprised deeply sampled blood TCRbeta repertoires from subjects exposed to, actively infected with, or recovered from COVID-19. The repertoires were released in a freely available public database meant as a resource for research on the immune response to SARS-CoV-2. The samples were drawn from the first 160 participants of the ongoing ImmuneRACE study and from some 1,300 subjects provided by 6 global collaborators. Sample metadata almost always included a de-identified subject ID, COVID-19 status, age in years and sex. Where HLA class I and class II types were available, the types were taken from metadata supplied by the sample provider, not from assay-based typing. Study-level results and caveats: How much clinical and demographic metadata was included differed by source and by participant, and the metadata was provided uncurated.

Whole blood was collected in K2EDTA tubes by collaborating institutions according to the institutions' own protocols. For TCRbeta analysis, collaborators shipped samples as frozen whole blood, isolated PBMCs, or DNA extracted from either of those sample types. TCRbeta CDR3 regions were amplified from genomic DNA by means of the immunoSEQ Assay, a bias-controlled multiplex PCR. The study's processing was this. The number of nucleated cells in each sample was estimated by amplification of reference gene primers within the assay. To quantify the absolute abundance of each unique TCRbeta CDR3 rearrangement, sequence reads were collapsed and filtered. For each sample, productive Simpson clonality was calculated as the square root of Simpson's diversity index across productive rearrangements. The table was pulled from immuneACCESS by TCRdb, which kept in-frame rearrangements only. Such tables lose some clones; where checked, under half of the loss comes from unresolved V genes, and the rest has no known cause. V, J and clone size are taken as reported in that table, and D and trimming were inferred from the DNA itself. Across this sample there are approximately 170,000 clones, with 70% to 90% seen only once. Under 5% of the sample lies in the top ten.

Cut back by 2 bases and 2 bases, the V and J ends lie 7 bases apart. The CDR3 has 15 amino acids, counting the end cysteine and phenylalanine. Only CDR3 DNA is held: 45 bases, read in frame from base 1. For CDR1 and CDR2, the germline V gene (reference sequence) lists SEHNR and FQNEAQ. With regard to this clone: Its antigen remains undetermined. Base qualities are missing; no much larger clone stands one base away.

The rearrangement joined TRBV7-9 to TRBJ2-6; the D segment could be TRBD1, given 6 matching bases. The clonotype originates from a woman aged 70 to 79 with acute or convalescent COVID-19. Material: peripheral blood. Here the CDR3 is given as CASSLRGTGANVLTF. The DNA sequence is as follows: TGTGCCAGCAGCTTAAGGGGGACTGGGGCCAACGTCCTGACTTTC.